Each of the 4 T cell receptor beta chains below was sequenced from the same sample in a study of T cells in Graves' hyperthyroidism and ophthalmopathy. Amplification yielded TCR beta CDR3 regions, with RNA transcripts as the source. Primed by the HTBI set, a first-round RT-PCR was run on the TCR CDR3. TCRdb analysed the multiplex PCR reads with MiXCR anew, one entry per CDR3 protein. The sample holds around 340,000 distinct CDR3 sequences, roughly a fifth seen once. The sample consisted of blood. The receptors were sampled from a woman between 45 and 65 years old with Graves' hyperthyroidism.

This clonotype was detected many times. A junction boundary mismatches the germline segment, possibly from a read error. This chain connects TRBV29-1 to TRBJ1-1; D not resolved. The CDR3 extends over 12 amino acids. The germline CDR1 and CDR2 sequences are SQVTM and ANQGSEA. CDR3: CSVAKENAEAFF. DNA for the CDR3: TGCAGCGTCGCTAAGGAGAACGCTGAAGCTTTCTTT.

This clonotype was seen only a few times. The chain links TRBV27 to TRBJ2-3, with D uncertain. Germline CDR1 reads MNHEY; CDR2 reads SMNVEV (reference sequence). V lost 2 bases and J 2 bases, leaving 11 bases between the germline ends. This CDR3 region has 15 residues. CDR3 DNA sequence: TGTGCCAGCAGTTTAGGGTTTACTAACACAGATACGCAGTATTTT. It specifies CASSLGFTNTDTQYF.

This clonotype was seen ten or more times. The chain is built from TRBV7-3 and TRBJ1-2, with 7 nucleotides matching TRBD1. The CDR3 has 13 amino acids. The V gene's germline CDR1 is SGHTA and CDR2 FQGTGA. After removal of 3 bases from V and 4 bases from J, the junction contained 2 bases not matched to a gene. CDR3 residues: CASSFPGGYGYTF. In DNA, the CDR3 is TGTGCCAGCAGCTTTCCAGGGGGCTATGGCTACACCTTC.

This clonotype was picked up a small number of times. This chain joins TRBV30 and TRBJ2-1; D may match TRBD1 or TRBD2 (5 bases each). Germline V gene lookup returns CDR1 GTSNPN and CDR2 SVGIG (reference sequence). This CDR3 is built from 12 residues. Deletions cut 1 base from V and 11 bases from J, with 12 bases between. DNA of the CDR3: TGTGCCTGGAGTGGGGACCGGGCTAAGCAGTTCTTC. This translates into CAWSGDRAKQFF.